This TCR beta chain emerged from a study of blood T cell repertoires in COVID-19. Study-level background: The United States, Italy and Spain provided the acute and convalescent COVID-19 samples. PBMCs, B-cell-depleted T cells, or T cells provided the cDNA or gDNA that made up the material.

Only a few counts were recorded for this clone. Here immunoSEQ multiplex PCR was the method, and the copy in TCRdb shows in-frame clones only, minus some. The sample has 95,000 to 150,000 clones; roughly 90% are singletons. The receptor was derived from a man between 35 and 55 years old with acute or convalescent COVID-19. The sample taken for sequencing was peripheral blood.

The DNA of the CDR3 is TGTGCCAGCAGCTTAGACTCGGGTTCTAACTACGAGCAGTACTTC. Its translation is CASSLDSGSNYEQYF. The genes are TRBV11-2 and TRBJ2-7; D is unresolved. V lost 0 bases to trimming and J lost 3 bases, with 12 bases between them. The germline V gene encodes CDR1 SGHAT and CDR2 FQNNGV. This CDR3 contains 15 residues.